Below are 15 T cell receptor beta chains sequenced from a single sample in a study of T-cell reconstitution after alpha-beta-depleted transplantation in children. Molecular barcoding with unique molecular identifiers was used for the TCRbeta library. TCRdb re-derived calls from the PCR reads in MiXCR, one entry per CDR3 protein. The sample shows a few hundred thousand distinct CDR3 sequences, 10% of them seen only once. Sequencing used PBMCs from the stem cell graft donor, obtained from the stem cell graft. These receptors were obtained from a human donor who donated a stem cell graft to a child with acute lymphoblastic leukemia.

This chain links TRBV3-1 with TRBJ2-1, with TRBD2 identical over 10 bases. Germline assignment: CDR1 LGHDT and CDR2 YNNKEL (reference sequence). V was pared by 5 bases and J by 7 bases, with 11 bases of the junction left unmatched. The CDR3 sequence is 16 residues long. The CDR3 region has the DNA TGTGCCAGCAGCTTTCAGCGGGAGGGCCGAAAGAATGAGCAGTTCTTC. Translated: CASSFQREGRKNEQFF.

This clonotype was picked up a small number of times. This chain connects TRBV6-1 to TRBJ2-1, with TRBD2 identical over 7 bases. Germline V gives CDR1 MNHNS, CDR2 SASEGT. The CDR3 extends over 16 amino acids. V lost 2 bases, J lost 4 bases, and 8 bases stayed unmatched. CDR3 bases: TGTGCCAGCAGTGAATTTAAGGGAGGGTCTTACAATGAGCAGTTCTTC. Translated, it gives CASSEFKGGSYNEQFF.

This clonotype has a handful of counts. The rearrangement uses TRBV10-3 and TRBJ2-7, with TRBD2 identical over 8 bases. The CDR3 has 15 residues. CDR1 and CDR2 (germline): ENHRY, SYGVKD. Trimming cost V 0 bases and J 2 bases; bases outside gene matches: 3. The CDR3 here is CAISESTSGPYEQYF. CDR3 nucleotides: TGTGCCATCAGTGAGTCAACTAGCGGACCCTACGAGCAGTACTTC.

This clonotype was seen ten or more times. The chain is built from TRBV6-5 and TRBJ2-5, with D unresolved. The V and J ends lost 5 bases and 0 bases respectively, with 13 bases between them. From germline, CDR1 is MNHEY and CDR2 SVGAGI. The length of the CDR3 is 15 residues. The CDR3 loop is CASSPAQWNQETQYF. The CDR3 nucleotides read TGTGCCAGCAGTCCCGCCCAATGGAACCAAGAGACCCAGTACTTC.

In its sample, this clonotype was seen a few times. The chain recombines TRBV28 with TRBJ2-7, with D perhaps TRBD1 (6 bases). This CDR3 comprises 14 residues. V was clipped by 1 base and J by 3 bases, with 10 bases between them. The germline V gene encodes CDR1 MDHEN and CDR2 SYDVKM. CDR3 in amino acids: CASSLFEQGYEQYF. CDR3 nucleotide sequence: TGTGCCAGCAGTTTATTCGAACAGGGCTACGAGCAGTACTTC. Drawing the rest from reference TRBV28 and TRBJ2-7, the complete variable domain is DVKVTQSSRYLVKRTGEKVFLECVQDMDHENMFWYRQDPGLGLRLIYFSYDVKMKEKGDIPEGYSVSREKKERFSLILESASTNQTSMYLCASSLFEQGYEQYFGPGTRLTVT.

This clonotype was detected many times. The chain employs TRBV6-2 or TRBV6-3 and TRBJ2-5; D remains ambiguous. The length of the CDR3 is 15 residues. With 0 bases removed from V and 7 bases from J, the gap between germline ends came to 15 bases. CDR1 and CDR2 (germline): MNHEY, SVGEGT. The CDR3 sequence is CASSYSRSEKGTQYF. The CDR3 region has the DNA TGTGCCAGCAGTTACTCGAGAAGTGAGAAGGGGACCCAGTACTTC.

This clonotype has a count of ten or more. The gene calls are TRBV7-3 and TRBJ2-2, with 8 bases fitting TRBD2. V was pared by 0 bases and J by 6 bases, with 6 bases of the junction left unmatched. Germline lookup yields CDR1 SGHTA and CDR2 FQGTGA. This CDR3 spans 16 amino acids. CDR3 in amino acids: CASSLTSGSGAGELFF. The CDR3 DNA sequence: TGTGCCAGCAGCTTAACAAGCGGGAGCGGGGCCGGGGAGCTGTTTTTT.

This clonotype was seen at least ten times. The rearrangement uses TRBV9 and TRBJ2-3, with TRBD2 matching 10 bases. After removal of 7 bases from V and 3 bases from J, the junction contained 5 bases not matched to a gene. This CDR3 is 14 amino acids long. The germline V gene has CDR1 SGDLS and CDR2 YYNGEE. The CDR3 loop is CASGPSGSTDTQYF. CDR3 nucleotide sequence: TGTGCCAGCGGCCCTAGCGGGAGTACAGATACGCAGTATTTT.

The sample holds a few counts of this clonotype. The rearrangement joins TRBV5-1 to TRBJ1-1; TRBD1 agrees at 8 bases. Germline V gene lookup returns CDR1 SGHRS and CDR2 YFSETQ. V was clipped by 4 bases and J by 2 bases; unmatched bases: 4. The CDR3 loop spans 14 amino acids. The CDR3, as DNA: TGCGCCAGCAGCGACGGACAGGGAAACACTGAAGCTTTCTTT. Translation: CASSDGQGNTEAFF.

V and J are TRBV20-1 and TRBJ2-7; tentative D call: TRBD2 (6 bases). The CDR3 length is 13 residues. The ends were cut back, 1 base at V and 4 bases at J, with 11 bases in the middle. CDR1 is DFQATT and CDR2 is SNEGSKA in the germline V gene (reference sequence). The CDR3 loop is CSARVLAGYEQYF. The CDR3 bases are TGCAGTGCTAGAGTCCTGGCGGGGTACGAGCAGTACTTC.

CDR3 DNA sequence: TGTGCCAGCAGTGCCCCCCGGGACAGCTCCTACGAGCAGTACTTC. Protein sequence: CASSAPRDSSYEQYF. This sequence joins TRBV12-3 or TRBV12-4 and TRBJ2-7; 7 bases map to TRBD1. V was pared by 5 bases and J by 0 bases, with 7 bases of the junction left unmatched. The CDR3 is made up of 15 amino acids.

V gene TRBV29-1 combines with J gene TRBJ2-7, with D maybe TRBD1 (6 bases). The CDR3 is made up of 14 amino acids. Trimming shortened V by 2 bases and J by 0 bases, and 11 bases separated the two germline ends. Germline V CDR1 and CDR2: SQVTM, ANQGSEA. This CDR3 reads CSVESQGVSYEQYF. CDR3 sequence (DNA): TGCAGCGTTGAATCACAGGGAGTCTCCTACGAGCAGTACTTC.

The genes are TRBV5-1 and TRBJ1-2, with a possible D match to TRBD1 (6 bases). Trimming removed 4 bases at V and 5 bases at J, with 12 bases between. Germline loops: CDR1 SGHRS, CDR2 YFSETQ. CDR3 length: 13 residues. DNA for the CDR3: TGCGCCAGCAGCCCGGACAGTAAATATGGCTACACCTTC. It yields the protein CASSPDSKYGYTF. The entire variable domain, with the rest obtained from reference TRBV5-1 and TRBJ1-2, is as follows: KAGVTQTPRYLIKTRGQQVTLSCSPISGHRSVSWYQQTPGQGLQFLFEYFSETQRNKGNFPGRFSGRQFSNSRSEMNVSTLELGDSALYLCASSPDSKYGYTFGSGTRLTVV.

The CDR3 region is CATSDYPGQVFF. The CDR3 DNA follows: TGTGCCACCAGTGACTATCCGGGACAGGTGTTCTTC. The chain links TRBV24-1 to TRBJ2-1, with 8 bases that match TRBD1. Germline V gene sequence: CDR1 KGHDR, CDR2 SFDVKD. The V gene end was trimmed by 4 bases and the J gene end by 15 bases; junction bases not matched to a gene: 7. The CDR3 sequence is 12 residues long.

This clonotype was detected a few times. The gene calls are TRBV7-2 and TRBJ2-7, with a weak D call TRBD1 (7 bases). Germline lookup yields CDR1 SGHTA and CDR2 FQGNSA. The CDR3 has 14 amino acids. The germline V and J ends were trimmed by 5 bases and 4 bases, with 15 bases remaining between them. The CDR3 nucleotides read TGTGCCAGCAGCACCCCAGGGGGAGGATACGAGCAGTACTTC. The encoded protein is CASSTPGGGYEQYF.